This entry lists 25 T cell receptor beta chains sequenced from one sample in a study of T cell responses to AZD1222 COVID-19 vaccine. Assay: immunoSEQ multiplex PCR; the TCRdb copy retains only in-frame clones and omits some. Of under 200,000 clones in the sample, approximately 92% were seen once. This specimen consisted of peripheral blood, obtained on day 0 of AZD1222 vaccination. These receptors all come from an adult in good health.

The chain recombines TRBV19 with TRBJ1-5, with D possibly matching TRBD1 (6 bases). Trimming removed 7 bases at V and 8 bases at J, with 15 bases between. The CDR3 length is 13 residues. Germline lookup yields CDR1 LNHDA and CDR2 SQIVND (reference sequence). CDR3 bases: TGTGCCAGTAATCTGGGGGCCGGGGAGCCCCAGCATTTT. Translated, it gives CASNLGAGEPQHF.

The CDR3 sequence is CASSGGLYGYTF. The CDR3, as DNA: TGTGCCAGCAGCGGAGGACTCTATGGCTACACCTTC. This rearrangement joins TRBV14 to TRBJ1-2; no firm D call. CDR1 is SGHDN, CDR2 FVKESK, per germline. CDR3 length equals 12 residues. The V end lost 5 bases, the J end lost 4 bases, and 8 bases lay between the germline ends.

Turning to this clone: This CDR3 is also generated by other DNA sequences in the sample. The rearrangement joins TRBV28 to TRBJ1-1; D remains ambiguous. This CDR3 is built from 14 residues. Germline values: CDR1 MDHEN, CDR2 SYDVKM. V was clipped by 1 base and J by 2 bases, with 8 bases between them. CDR3 in amino acids: CASSLLVGNTEAFF. Written as DNA, the CDR3 is TGTGCCAGCAGTTTATTGGTGGGAAACACTGAAGCTTTCTTT.

With regard to this clone: This specimen includes other DNA sequences encoding the same CDR3. The chain recombines TRBV5-1 with TRBJ2-2; 10 bases agree with TRBD1. This CDR3 is 15 amino acids long. Germline V gives CDR1 SGHRS, CDR2 YFSETQ. Trimming took 0 bases from V and 5 from J; bases not matched to a gene: 1. The DNA for the CDR3 is TGCGCCAGCAGCTTGGGACAGGGGGCAACCGGGGAGCTGTTTTTT. Translating gives CASSLGQGATGELFF.

J is TRBJ1-4 and V is TRBV7-9; D unresolved. Germline CDR1 is SEHNR and CDR2 is FQNEAQ (reference sequence). The CDR3 spans 19 residues. V shed 2 bases and J shed 8 bases, with 27 bases lying between them. CDR3 in DNA: TGTGCCAGCAGCTTAATGGGCTTCTGGGCCGGCGGGTTAGAGGAAAAACTGTTTTTT. This gives the protein CASSLMGFWAGGLEEKLFF.

The chain is built from TRBV28 and TRBJ1-2, with unresolved D. Trimming stripped 4 bases from V and 1 base from J, with 13 bases between. Germline CDR1 and CDR2: MDHEN and SYDVKM. The CDR3 has 15 residues. Written as DNA, the CDR3 is TGTGCCAGCAGTTCCCACCCGGGTTATAACTATGGCTACACCTTC. It yields the protein CASSSHPGYNYGYTF.

The chain uses TRBV3-1 (or the pseudogene TRBV3-2) and TRBJ2-5, with TRBD2 matching over 9 bases. This CDR3 spans 14 amino acids. V was clipped by 4 bases and J by 5 bases; unmatched bases: 5. Germline V gene data show CDR1 as LGHDT and CDR2 as YNNKEL (reference sequence). This CDR3 reads CASSPVAGEETQYF. The CDR3 nucleotides are TGTGCCAGCAGCCCCGTAGCGGGGGAGGAGACCCAGTACTTC.

The gene calls are TRBV7-9 and TRBJ1-2, with D possibly being TRBD1 (6 bases). This CDR3 region has 13 residues. Between the trimmed V and J ends, which lost 5 bases and 8 bases, there was a span of 15 bases. The germline V gene encodes CDR1 SEHNR and CDR2 FQNEAQ (reference sequence). The CDR3 protein is CASSRREGGGYTF. CDR3 in DNA: TGTGCCAGCAGCAGACGGGAGGGGGGCGGCTACACCTTC.

The chain combines TRBV14 with TRBJ2-2, with D perhaps TRBD2 (6 bases). Germline V gene data show CDR1 as SGHDN and CDR2 as FVKESK. The CDR3 loop spans 17 amino acids. The germline V and J ends were trimmed by 0 bases and 0 bases, with 11 bases remaining between them. CDR3 nucleotides: TGTGCCAGCAGCCAAGATCCTGGGGGGACGAACACCGGGGAGCTGTTTTTT. The encoded protein is CASSQDPGGTNTGELFF.

V usage is TRBV6-5 and J usage is TRBJ1-2, with TRBD1 matching over 9 bases. The CDR3 consists of 14 residues. The germline V gene has CDR1 MNHEY and CDR2 SVGAGI. V was pared by 5 bases and J by 6 bases, with 7 bases of the junction left unmatched. Here the CDR3 reads CASSSRTGVDGYTF. CDR3 sequence (DNA): TGTGCCAGCAGTAGTAGGACAGGGGTCGATGGCTACACCTTC.

The V gene is TRBV25-1, the J gene TRBJ1-2; D is unclear. This CDR3 is built from 16 residues. V dropped 4 bases and J dropped 8 bases, with 23 bases sitting between them. Germline CDR1 MGHDK, CDR2 SYGVNS. The CDR3 region is CASSGLASGRDEGYTF. The DNA of the CDR3 is TGTGCCAGCAGTGGATTGGCCTCGGGGAGGGATGAAGGCTACACCTTC.

The V call is TRBV18, the J call TRBJ1-1, with D maybe TRBD1 (5 bases). Between the trimmed V and J ends, which lost 0 bases and 1 base, there was a span of 12 bases. Germline loops: CDR1 KGHSH, CDR2 LQKENI. CDR3 size: 16 residues. CDR3 DNA sequence: TGTGCCAGCTCACCACCCTCGCTAGGGGCGAACACTGAAGCTTTCTTT. Amino acid sequence: CASSPPSLGANTEAFF.

This CDR3 is CASSFGRGSSYEQYF. The CDR3 DNA is TGTGCCAGCAGCTTTGGCAGGGGCTCCTCCTACGAGCAGTACTTC. The chain combines TRBV7-9 with TRBJ2-7, with a possible D match to TRBD1 (6 bases). Trimming removed 3 bases from V and 0 bases from J, with 12 bases in between. CDR1 is SEHNR, CDR2 FQNEAQ, per germline (reference sequence). The CDR3 totals 15 residues.

The V and J genes are TRBV6-2 or TRBV6-3 and TRBJ1-1; 8 positions agree with TRBD1. The germline gives CDR1 MNHEY, CDR2 SVGEGT. V lost 0 bases, J lost 4 bases, and 7 bases stayed unmatched. This CDR3 comprises 16 residues. CDR3 nucleotides: TGTGCCAGCAGTTACTCACACCGGGACAGGAGCACTGAAGCTTTCTTT. Translating gives CASSYSHRDRSTEAFF.

This clone was seen only a few times. The V gene is TRBV7-3, the J gene TRBJ2-3; D call uncertain. The CDR3 has 12 amino acids. Germline V gives CDR1 SGHTA, CDR2 FQGTGA. The V and J ends lost 8 bases and 2 bases respectively, with 8 bases between them. This chain's CDR3 is CASGPFTDTQYF. The CDR3 nucleotides read TGTGCCAGCGGCCCTTTCACAGATACGCAGTATTTT.

The chain couples TRBV15 to TRBJ1-3; no clear D. Trimming removed 5 bases at V and 8 bases at J, with 25 bases between. This CDR3 is 17 amino acids long. Germline CDR1 and CDR2: LNHNV and YYDKDF (reference sequence). CDR3 in amino acids: CATSQELGSPEMYTIYF. Here the CDR3 DNA reads TGTGCCACCAGCCAAGAGCTAGGTTCACCTGAGATGTACACCATATATTTT.

The CDR3 region is CASSLMAGGPGDTQYF. The CDR3 DNA reads as TGCGCCAGCAGCTTGATGGCGGGGGGGCCGGGAGATACGCAGTATTTT. The rearrangement links TRBV5-1 to TRBJ2-3; 9 bases align to TRBD2. CDR3 length: 16 residues. Trimming cost V 1 base and J 5 bases; bases outside gene matches: 8. Germline CDR1 and CDR2: SGHRS and YFSETQ. Together with reference TRBV5-1 and TRBJ2-3, the CDR3 gives the full variable domain: KAGVTQTPRYLIKTRGQQVTLSCSPISGHRSVSWYQQTPGQGLQFLFEYFSETQRNKGNFPGRFSGRQFSNSRSEMNVSTLELGDSALYLCASSLMAGGPGDTQYFGPGTRLTVL.

The rearrangement uses TRBV3-1 (or the pseudogene TRBV3-2) and TRBJ1-2; D possibly corresponds to TRBD1 (5 bases). V gave up 0 bases and J gave up 6 bases, with 11 bases separating them. This CDR3 is 14 amino acids long. CDR1 is LGHDT, CDR2 YNNKEL, per germline (reference sequence). This CDR3 reads CASSQDAGLNGYTF. DNA for the CDR3: TGTGCCAGCAGCCAAGACGCAGGGTTGAATGGCTACACCTTC.

This clone appeared once. V usage is TRBV18 and J usage is TRBJ1-2; D is unclear. The V and J ends lost 0 bases and 4 bases respectively, with 9 bases between them. The length of the CDR3 is 14 residues. Germline-derived CDR1 and CDR2 are KGHSH and LQKENI. The CDR3 nucleotides read TGTGCCAGCTCACCACCGGTTGGTAGCTATGGCTACACCTTC. This encodes CASSPPVGSYGYTF. The variable domain in full, with the rest retrieved from reference TRBV18 and TRBJ1-2, is NAGVMQNPRHLVRRRGQEARLRCSPMKGHSHVYWYRQLPEEGLKFMVYLQKENIIDESGMPKERFSAEFPKEGPSILRIQQVVRGDSAAYFCASSPPVGSYGYTFGSGTRLTVV.

The chain uses TRBV7-3 and TRBJ1-5; D remains ambiguous. The V gene lost 6 bases and the J gene lost 4 bases, with 10 bases spanning the gap. The CDR3 has 13 amino acids. The germline V gene has CDR1 SGHTA and CDR2 FQGTGA. CDR3: CASSQSYNQPQHF. The CDR3 coding sequence is TGTGCCAGCAGTCAGAGTTATAATCAGCCCCAGCATTTT.

This clone has just a few counts. CDR3 region: CASGRSGTNYGYTF. In DNA form, the CDR3 reads TGTGCCAGCGGACGCTCCGGGACCAACTATGGCTACACCTTC. The J gene is TRBJ1-2, the V gene TRBV2; TRBD1 is a possible D gene (5 bases). The V end lost 8 bases, the J end lost 2 bases, and 15 bases lay between the germline ends. The CDR3 extends over 14 amino acids. Germline-derived CDR1 and CDR2 are SNHLY and FYNNEI.

The chain couples TRBV19 to TRBJ2-4, with a weak D call TRBD2 (6 bases). The CDR3 consists of 13 residues. V was cut by 3 bases and J by 12 bases, with 15 bases left in between. Germline values: CDR1 LNHDA, CDR2 SQIVND (reference sequence). The CDR3: CASSMARMGGQYF. CDR3 sequence (DNA): TGTGCCAGTAGTATGGCAAGGATGGGAGGTCAGTACTTC.

The gene calls are TRBV28 and TRBJ2-7; 10 positions agree with TRBD1. Germline trimming cut 4 bases from V and 2 bases from J; bases unmatched to any gene: 8. There are 16 residues in the CDR3. Germline CDR1 reads MDHEN; CDR2 reads SYDVKM. In DNA form, the CDR3 reads TGTGCCAGCAGTTCCCCCGGGACAGGGGCCACCTACGAGCAGTACTTC. Its protein is CASSSPGTGATYEQYF.

The rearrangement links TRBV27 to TRBJ2-7, with TRBD2 matching 9 bases. V was clipped by 3 bases and J by 9 bases; unmatched bases: 15. The CDR3 is made up of 16 amino acids. CDR1 and CDR2 (germline): MNHEY, SMNVEV (reference sequence). The CDR3 loop is CASSFPLSGGTSRQYF. Written as DNA, the CDR3 is TGTGCCAGCAGTTTCCCTCTTAGCGGGGGTACATCTCGGCAGTACTTC.

The CDR3: CASNPGRGSNQPQHF. CDR3 coding DNA: TGTGCCAGCAATCCGGGAAGGGGGTCCAATCAGCCCCAGCATTTT. The chain carries TRBV6-5 and TRBJ1-5; the D gene is possibly TRBD1 (6 bases). The V gene's germline CDR1 is MNHEY and CDR2 SVGAGI. This CDR3 contains 15 residues. V lost 7 bases and J 3 bases, leaving 16 bases between the germline ends.